The rows below give T cell receptor beta chains drawn from one sample of a study of blood T cell repertoires in COVID-19. Here immunoSEQ multiplex PCR was the method, and the copy in TCRdb shows in-frame clones only, minus some. Among approximately 210,000 clones listed, around 80% were seen once. Input material: peripheral blood. These receptors all stem from a woman aged 45-59 years with acute or convalescent COVID-19. CDR3s include the opening cysteine and the closing phenylalanine or tryptophan. D genes are given only for firm matches. Clone size, where shown, is once, few, many, or a class for clones that have expanded.

J	D	size	V	CDR3	DNA
TRBJ2-3	TRBD1	NA	TRBV6-5	CASTPGQGSTDTQYF	TGTGCCAGCACCCCAGGACAGGGAAGCACAGATACGCAGTATTTT
TRBJ2-2	NA	few	TRBV19	CASQGDSGGELFF	TGTGCCAGTCAAGGGGACTCCGGCGGGGAGCTGTTTTTT
TRBJ2-1	NA	NA	TRBV27	CASSLQGFTYNEQFF	TGTGCCAGCAGTTTACAGGGGTTCACCTACAATGAGCAGTTCTTC
TRBJ1-2	NA	NA	TRBV28	CASSFGGDNYGYTF	TGTGCCAGCAGTTTTGGGGGGGATAACTATGGCTACACCTTC
TRBJ1-6	NA	NA	TRBV3-1/TRBV3-2	CASSPRQPSSYNSPLHF	TGTGCCAGCAGCCCCCGACAGCCAAGCTCCTATAATTCACCCCTCCACTTT
TRBJ2-2	NA	NA	TRBV9	CASRDPGGPNTGELFF	TGTGCCAGCAGAGACCCGGGGGGCCCAAACACCGGGGAGCTGTTTTTT
TRBJ2-5	TRBD2	many	TRBV30	CAWSVPGLAGVAGETQYF	TGTGCCTGGAGTGTACCCGGCCTAGCGGGGGTCGCCGGGGAGACCCAGTACTTC
TRBJ2-7	TRBD2	NA	TRBV27	CASSPVRGLAGNYEQYF	TGTGCCAGCAGTCCTGTCAGGGGACTAGCGGGGAACTACGAGCAGTACTTC
TRBJ2-5	TRBD1	NA	TRBV9	CASSALQGAAVGTQYF	TGTGCCAGCAGCGCACTACAGGGGGCCGCGGTGGGGACCCAGTACTTC
TRBJ2-3	NA	NA	TRBV7-2	CASSLNGKTADTQYF	TGTGCCAGCAGCTTAAACGGAAAAACAGCAGATACGCAGTATTTT
TRBJ1-4	NA	NA	TRBV2	CASELTDRTFATNEKLFF	TGTGCCAGTGAACTAACCGACCGAACCTTTGCAACTAATGAAAAACTGTTTTTT
TRBJ2-1	TRBD1	NA	TRBV6-5	CASSSSTGRSEQFF	TGTGCCAGCAGTTCATCGACAGGGCGGAGTGAGCAGTTCTTC
TRBJ2-2	NA	NA	TRBV4-2	CASSQELGGIYTGELFF	TGTGCCAGCAGCCAAGAACTTGGCGGGATTTACACCGGGGAGCTGTTTTTT
TRBJ1-5	NA	NA	TRBV12-5	CASGAGGSNQPQHF	TGTGCTAGTGGTGCGGGGGGGAGCAATCAGCCCCAGCATTTT
TRBJ2-1	TRBD1	NA	TRBV29-1	CSAWRTGGAYNEQFF	TGCAGCGCCTGGCGGACAGGGGGCGCTTACAATGAGCAGTTCTTC